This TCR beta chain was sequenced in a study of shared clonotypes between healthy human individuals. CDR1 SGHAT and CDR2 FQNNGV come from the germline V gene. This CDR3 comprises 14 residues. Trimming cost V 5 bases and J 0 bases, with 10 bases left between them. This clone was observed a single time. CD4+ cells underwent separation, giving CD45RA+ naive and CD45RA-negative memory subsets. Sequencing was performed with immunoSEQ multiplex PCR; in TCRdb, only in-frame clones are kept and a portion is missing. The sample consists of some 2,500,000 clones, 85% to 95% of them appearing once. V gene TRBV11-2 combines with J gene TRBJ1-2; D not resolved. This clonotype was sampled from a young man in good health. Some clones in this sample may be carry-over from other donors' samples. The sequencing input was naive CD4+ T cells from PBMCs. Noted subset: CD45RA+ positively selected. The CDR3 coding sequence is TGTGCCAGCAGCCCGCGGGAAACTAACTATGGCTACACCTTC. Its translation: CASSPRETNYGYTF.